This T cell receptor (beta chain) was retrieved from a study of PD-L1 blockade in urothelial cancer. To note about this clone: Antigen specificity is unknown.

Libraries were prepared by immunoSEQ multiplex PCR; TCRdb keeps only in-frame clonotypes and omits some of them. This sample has about 44,000 clones; around 80% occur once, and the top ten carry less than 3.5%. Study outcomes and limitations: In blood sampled pretreatment, TCR clonality below the median predicted better survival. It was durable-benefit patients whose tumor-associated blood clones expanded more at 3 weeks.

This sequence was found in a man between 65 and 85 years old with urothelial cancer. Sequenced material: PBMCs, taken around atezolizumab (anti-PD-L1) treatment.

The CDR3 region has the DNA TGCGCCAGCAGACCAGACAGGGGATCTGGAAACACCATATATTTT. The encoded protein is CASRPDRGSGNTIYF. The chain combines TRBV5-1 with TRBJ1-3; 8 nucleotides agree with TRBD1. The CDR3 has 15 residues. Germline CDR1 reads SGHRS; CDR2 reads YFSETQ. V shed 5 bases and J 1 base; nucleotides not matched to a gene: 5.